The clone carrying this T cell receptor beta chain has a handful of counts. These data are taken from a study of T cell repertoires in cytomegalovirus infection. Turning to the study itself: TCR beta signatures that were public indicated CMV infection and matching HLA type.

TCRdb re-analysed the reads in MiXCR, keeping a single row per CDR3 protein. The data contain approximately 180,000 distinct CDR3 sequences, 17% of them singletons. This CDR3 comprises 11 residues. The V segment lost 4 bases and the J segment 14 bases; nucleotides outside the gene matches: 6. Looked up from germline, CDR1 is MDHEN and CDR2 is SYDVKM. The chain couples TRBV28 to TRBJ1-1; 8 bases match TRBD1. The sequenced sample was CD8+ T cells from PBMCs. The TCR sequence derives from a human donor in good health (CMV status not recorded). Some clones in this sample may be carry-over from other donors' samples. CDR3 DNA sequence: TGTGCCAGCAGTTACAGTGGGACAGGATTCTTT. Translating it yields CASSYSGTGFF.